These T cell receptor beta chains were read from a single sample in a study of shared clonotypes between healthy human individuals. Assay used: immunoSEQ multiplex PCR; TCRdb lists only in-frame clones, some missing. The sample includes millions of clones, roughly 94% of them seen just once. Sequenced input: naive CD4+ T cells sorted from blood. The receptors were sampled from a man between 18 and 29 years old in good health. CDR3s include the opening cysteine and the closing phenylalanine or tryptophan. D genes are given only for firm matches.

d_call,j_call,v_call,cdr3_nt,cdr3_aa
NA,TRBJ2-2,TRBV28,TGTGCCACCCTCCAAGGCGACACCGGGGAGCTGTTTTTT,CATLQGDTGELFF
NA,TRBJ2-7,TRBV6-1,TGTGCCAGCGGCCGGGACAAGCCCTCCTACGAGCAGTACTTC,CASGRDKPSYEQYF
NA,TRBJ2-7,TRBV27,TGTGCCAGCAGTTTATCGGGGGAACACTACGAGCAGTACTTC,CASSLSGEHYEQYF
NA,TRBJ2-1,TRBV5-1,TGCGCCAGCAGCTTGGATGGAAACAATGAGCAGTTCTTC,CASSLDGNNEQFF
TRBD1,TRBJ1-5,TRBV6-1,TGTGCCAGCACCCAAAGGACAGGCGGCAATCAGCCCCAGCATTTT,CASTQRTGGNQPQHF
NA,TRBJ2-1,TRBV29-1,TGCAGCGTCGGTGTCGGGAAAGCCTACAATGAGCAGTTCTTC,CSVGVGKAYNEQFF
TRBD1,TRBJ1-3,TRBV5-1,TGCGCCAGCAGCTTGGAGGCAGGGGGGAGACGAAACACCATATATTTT,CASSLEAGGRRNTIYF
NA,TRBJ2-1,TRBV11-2,TGTGCCAGCAGATCGTACAATGAGCAGTTCTTC,CASRSYNEQFF
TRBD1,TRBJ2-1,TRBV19,TGTGCCAGTAGTACCAGGACAGGGACCCCCAATGAGCAGTTCTTC,CASSTRTGTPNEQFF
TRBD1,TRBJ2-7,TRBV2,TGTGCCAGCAGTACCCCGGGACAGGGGTCCTACGAGCAGTACTTC,CASSTPGQGSYEQYF